The source of this TCR beta chain is a study of radiotherapy plus CTLA-4 blockade in lung cancer. V dropped 0 bases and J dropped 6 bases, with 12 bases sitting between them. The V gene's germline CDR1 is MGHRA and CDR2 YSYEKL. The CDR3 length is 14 residues. Only in-frame clones appear in the TCRdb table, and some are missing; sequencing was by immunoSEQ multiplex PCR. This sample has around 80,000 clones, with more than 60% found just once. Focal radiation was given together with CTLA-4 blockade (ipilimumab) to patients with chemo-refractory metastatic non-small-cell lung cancer. Notes on the study in general: Clones of tumor-derived TCRs expanded in blood after radiotherapy plus ipilimumab.

As for this clone: Its antigen remains unidentified.

The source material was peripheral blood, sampled from a patient treated with radiotherapy plus ipilimumab. The V and J genes are TRBV4-1 and TRBJ2-7; TRBD2 might be the D (6 bases). This TCR was recovered from a human donor with non-small cell lung cancer whose response to radiotherapy plus ipilimumab could not be evaluated. Some clones in this sample may be carry-over from other donors' samples. The CDR3 DNA follows: TGCGCCAGCAGCCAAGACGGCGGGGTTGGCGAGCAGTACTTC. Its translation: CASSQDGGVGEQYF.